This T cell receptor (beta chain) was identified during a study of shared clonotypes between healthy human individuals. This CDR3 spans 16 amino acids. The germline V gene has CDR1 SGHVS and CDR2 FNYEAQ. Trimming removed 5 bases from V and 5 bases from J, with 19 bases in between. Clones were sequenced by immunoSEQ multiplex PCR, and TCRdb holds only the in-frame ones, with some missing. Of over a million clones in the sample, 65% to 80% were seen once. This chain links TRBV7-6 with TRBJ2-1; a possible D gene is TRBD1 (5 bases). The clonotype was recovered from a man aged 18-30 years in good health. Sequenced material: memory CD4+ T cells sorted from blood. Subset given: CD45RA-negative fraction. The DNA for the CDR3 is TGTGCCAGCAGCCTTCAGGGTGGCGGAGTGCACAATGAGCAGTTCTTC. It codes for CASSLQGGGVHNEQFF.